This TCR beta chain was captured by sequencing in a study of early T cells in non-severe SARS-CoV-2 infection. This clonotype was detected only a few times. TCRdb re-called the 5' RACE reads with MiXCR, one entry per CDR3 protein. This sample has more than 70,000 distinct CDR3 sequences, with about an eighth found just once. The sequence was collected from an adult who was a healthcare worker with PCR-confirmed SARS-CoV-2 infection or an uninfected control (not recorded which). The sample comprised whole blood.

The CDR3 is CASSPSSDSYNEQFF. DNA for the CDR3: TGTGCCAGCAGCCCCTCTAGCGACTCCTACAATGAGCAGTTCTTC. The J gene is TRBJ2-1, the V gene TRBV9, with D perhaps TRBD2 (6 bases). The CDR3 length is 15 residues. Germline values: CDR1 SGDLS, CDR2 YYNGEE. V lost 4 bases and J 0 bases, leaving 11 bases between the germline ends.